The 24 T cell receptor beta chains given below trace back to one sample, sequenced in a study of T-cell reconstitution after alpha-beta-depleted transplantation in children. During its preparation, the TCRbeta library received unique molecular identifiers. TCRdb passed the PCR reads through MiXCR, listing each CDR3 protein once. Seen here are some 840,000 distinct CDR3 sequences, approximately 15% observed once, and the top ten hold about 4.6%. Material: PBMCs, mostly from graft donor cells, obtained 360 days after TCRalphabeta/CD19-depleted stem cell transplant. Receptors were obtained from a male patient under 18 who had a stem cell transplant for acute lymphoblastic leukemia, so the T cells may come from the graft donor.

V and J are TRBV5-1 and TRBJ2-7; a possible D gene is TRBD2 (6 bases). Germline V lookup: CDR1 SGHRS, CDR2 YFSETQ. The CDR3 is 16 amino acids. V shed 0 bases and J shed 2 bases, with 15 bases lying between them. DNA of the CDR3: TGCGCCAGCAGCTTGGGGCACCGGGACTTCACCTACGAGCAGTACTTC. Its protein product is CASSLGHRDFTYEQYF.

In its sample, this clonotype was seen many times. CDR3 region: CASSLDWYEQYF. In DNA, the CDR3 is TGCGCCAGCAGCTTGGACTGGTACGAGCAGTACTTC. This chain joins TRBV5-1 and TRBJ2-7, with no clear D. Trimming left V 0 bases short and J 4 bases short, with 5 bases between. There are 12 residues in the CDR3. Germline V gives CDR1 SGHRS, CDR2 YFSETQ. Full variable domain (rest looked up from reference TRBV5-1 and TRBJ2-7): KAGVTQTPRYLIKTRGQQVTLSCSPISGHRSVSWYQQTPGQGLQFLFEYFSETQRNKGNFPGRFSGRQFSNSRSEMNVSTLELGDSALYLCASSLDWYEQYFGPGTRLTVT.

There are a few counts of this clonotype. The chain carries TRBV29-1 and TRBJ2-7; tentatively, D is TRBD2 (5 bases). Trimming cost V 3 bases and J 2 bases, with 11 bases left between them. Germline CDR1 and CDR2: SQVTM and ANQGSEA. The CDR3 covers 13 residues. The chain's CDR3 is CSVEDGVAYEQYF. CDR3 sequence (DNA): TGCAGCGTTGAGGACGGGGTGGCCTACGAGCAGTACTTC.

Turning to this clonotype: This may be a read error, as it is one base from a much larger clone. The gene calls are TRBV18 and TRBJ1-4; D not resolved. Germline V gene sequence: CDR1 KGHSH, CDR2 LQKENI. The CDR3 loop spans 12 amino acids. The CDR3 DNA follows: TGTGCCAGCTCACCAGATGGGCTGGGAGCACATTTT. This codes for CASSPDGLGAHF.

Worth noting for this clonotype: Its ends do not fully match the called genes, so a read error is possible. The genes are TRBV9 and TRBJ2-2; the D gene is possibly TRBD2 (5 bases). The germline V gene encodes CDR1 SGDLS and CDR2 YYNGEE. The CDR3 is 11 amino acids. CDR3 protein: CASSGSGELIF. CDR3 coding DNA: TGTGCCAGCAGCGGCTCCGGGGAGCTGATTTTT.

This rearrangement joins TRBV29-1 to TRBJ1-3; D ambiguous. Trimming stripped 7 bases from V and 4 bases from J, with 17 bases between. From germline, CDR1 is SQVTM and CDR2 ANQGSEA. The CDR3 has 14 residues. In DNA form, the CDR3 reads TGCAGCGCCCTGGACCGGGGAAAGGGAAACACCATATATTTT. It is translated as CSALDRGKGNTIYF.

There are a few counts of this clonotype. The chain uses TRBV12-3 or TRBV12-4 and TRBJ2-7, with D perhaps TRBD2 (6 bases). Trimming removed 3 bases from V and 4 bases from J, with 13 bases in between. The CDR3 runs 14 residues. This CDR3 reads CASSFRDFLYEQYF. CDR3 in DNA: TGTGCCAGCAGTTTCCGGGACTTCCTTTACGAGCAGTACTTC.

There are many counts of this clonotype. The rearrangement uses TRBV6-6 and TRBJ2-4; no definite D call. V was cut by 10 bases and J by 3 bases, with 13 bases left in between. The V gene's germline CDR1 is MNHNY and CDR2 SVGAGI (reference sequence). This CDR3 comprises 13 residues. The CDR3 reads CATLWGGKNIQYF. The CDR3 region has the DNA TGTGCCACCCTCTGGGGTGGCAAAAACATTCAGTACTTC.

CDR3 sequence (DNA): TGTGCCAGCAGTGGGGAGGTGGCCAAAAACATTCAGTACTTC. This codes for CASSGEVAKNIQYF. The V call is TRBV2, the J call TRBJ2-4, with a weak D call TRBD2 (6 bases). The CDR3 has 14 residues. Germline CDR1 reads SNHLY; CDR2 reads FYNNEI. V lost 4 bases to trimming and J lost 1 base, with 8 bases between them.

The chain employs TRBV7-2 and TRBJ1-1; the D is unclear. Trimming removed 6 bases from V and 4 bases from J, with 12 bases in between. The CDR3 contains 13 residues. Germline V gives CDR1 SGHTA, CDR2 FQGNSA. CDR3 protein: CASSFFSSTEAFF. CDR3 in DNA: TGTGCCAGCAGTTTTTTTTCCTCCACTGAAGCTTTCTTT. The complete variable domain, with remaining parts taken from reference TRBV7-2 and TRBJ1-1, reads GAGVSQSPSNKVTEKGKDVELRCDPISGHTALYWYRQSLGQGLEFLIYFQGNSAPDKSGLPSDRFSAERTGGSVSTLTIQRTQQEDSAVYLCASSFFSSTEAFFGQGTRLTVV.

This clonotype was counted between two and nine times. The chain uses TRBV5-6 and TRBJ2-7; D is ambiguous. The CDR3 totals 11 residues. CDR1 and CDR2 from the germline V gene are SGHDT and YYEEEE. V was cut by 2 bases and J by 6 bases, with 6 bases left in between. The DNA for the CDR3 is TGTGCCAGCAGCTTCATAGGCGAGCAGTACTTC. It codes for CASSFIGEQYF.

This clonotype showed up just a few times. The rearrangement links TRBV20-1 to TRBJ1-5; TRBD1 agrees at 10 bases. From germline, CDR1 is DFQATT and CDR2 SNEGSKA (reference sequence). J gave up 7 bases and V 0 bases, and 6 bases lay outside the gene matches. CDR3 length equals 15 residues. As DNA, the CDR3 is TGCAGTGCTAGAGATTCTCGGACAGGGGGGCAGCCCCAGCATTTT. Protein: CSARDSRTGGQPQHF.

The chain links TRBV20-1 to TRBJ1-4, with D maybe TRBD1 (5 bases). The CDR3 consists of 14 residues. V was shortened by 5 bases and J by 0 bases, with 10 bases between the two germline ends. CDR1 is DFQATT, CDR2 SNEGSKA, per germline (reference sequence). CDR3 DNA: TGCAGTGCTGGATGGGGGGCAACTAATGAAAAACTGTTTTTT. Protein product: CSAGWGATNEKLFF.

The sample holds a few counts of this clonotype. V gene TRBV7-9 combines with J gene TRBJ2-3; no reliable D call. CDR3 length equals 14 residues. The germline V gene encodes CDR1 SEHNR and CDR2 FQNEAQ (reference sequence). V dropped 1 base and J dropped 8 bases, with 13 bases sitting between them. The CDR3 DNA sequence: TGTGCCAGCAGCTTAGATCCGTCGAAGGGTACGCAGTATTTT. Translated: CASSLDPSKGTQYF. Combining the CDR3 with reference TRBV7-9 and TRBJ2-3 gives the whole variable domain DTGVSQNPRHKITKRGQNVTFRCDPISEHNRLYWYRQTLGQGPEFLTYFQNEAQLEKSRLLSDRFSAERPKGSFSTLEIQRTEQGDSAMYLCASSLDPSKGTQYFGPGTRLTVL.

Many counts were recorded for this clonotype. The genes are TRBV25-1 and TRBJ2-7; D might be TRBD2 (5 bases). CDR1 is MGHDK and CDR2 is SYGVNS in the germline V gene. The CDR3 totals 12 residues. V was clipped by 6 bases and J by 0 bases, with 6 bases between them. CDR3: CASSGLSYEQYF. Here the CDR3 DNA reads TGTGCCAGCAGCGGACTCTCCTACGAGCAGTACTTC.

This clonotype was seen only a few times. The V gene is TRBV12-3 or TRBV12-4, the J gene TRBJ2-1, with TRBD2 matching 10 bases. There are 16 residues in the CDR3. After removal of 5 bases from V and 7 bases from J, the junction contained 11 bases not matched to a gene. The CDR3 is CASSQLAGGPGNEQFF. As DNA, the CDR3 is TGTGCCAGCAGTCAGTTAGCGGGAGGTCCTGGGAATGAGCAGTTCTTC.

This clonotype was seen more than once but under ten times. The rearrangement links TRBV12-3 or TRBV12-4 to TRBJ2-7; TRBD2 matches at 9 bases. V was clipped by 6 bases and J by 5 bases; unmatched bases: 8. The CDR3 length is 14 residues. Here the CDR3 reads CASRVAGVGNEQYF. CDR3 in DNA: TGTGCCAGCAGGGTAGCGGGAGTAGGAAACGAGCAGTACTTC.

This clonotype was detected many times. V is TRBV2 and J is TRBJ2-7, with D perhaps TRBD1 or TRBD2 (5 bases each). The V end was cut by 6 bases, the J end by 0 bases, with 9 bases between. The length of the CDR3 is 13 residues. CDR1 is SNHLY, CDR2 FYNNEI, per germline. The CDR3 DNA reads as TGTGCCAGCAGAGGGACGAGCTCCTACGAGCAGTACTTC. Translated: CASRGTSSYEQYF.

The gene calls are TRBV20-1 and TRBJ2-7; 7 bases are a match to TRBD2. The V and J ends lost 3 bases and 0 bases, in that order; junction bases with no gene match: 2. This CDR3 is built from 13 residues. Germline CDR1 DFQATT, CDR2 SNEGSKA (reference sequence). The CDR3 DNA is TGCAGTGCTAGCGGCGGGGGCTCCTACGAGCAGTACTTC. This translates into CSASGGGSYEQYF.

The gene calls are TRBV5-1 and TRBJ2-2; TRBD1 matches at 9 bases. Germline CDR1 reads SGHRS; CDR2 reads YFSETQ. This CDR3 has 18 amino acids. V shed 4 bases, J shed 5 bases, and the junction held 15 bases outside the gene matches. The CDR3 sequence: CASSLDRDREWRTGELFF. The CDR3 nucleotides are TGCGCCAGCAGCCTAGACCGGGACAGGGAGTGGAGGACCGGGGAGCTGTTTTTT.

This chain uses TRBV11-2 with TRBJ2-3; tentative D call: TRBD2 (5 bases). The V gene lost 2 bases and the J gene lost 2 bases, with 14 bases spanning the gap. This CDR3 is 16 amino acids long. The germline CDR1 and CDR2 sequences are SGHAT and FQNNGV. In nucleotides, the CDR3 is TGTGCCAGCAGCTTATTGTCGGGAATGGTCACAGATACGCAGTATTTT. Its protein is CASSLLSGMVTDTQYF. The complete variable domain, with remaining parts taken from reference TRBV11-2 and TRBJ2-3, reads EAGVAQSPRYKIIEKRQSVAFWCNPISGHATLYWYQQILGQGPKLLIQFQNNGVVDDSQLPKDRFSAERLKGVDSTLKIQPAKLEDSAVYLCASSLLSGMVTDTQYFGPGTRLTVL.

V gene TRBV7-9 combines with J gene TRBJ1-1; a weak D match, TRBD1 (6 bases). Trimming left V 3 bases short and J 5 bases short, with 13 bases between. This CDR3 has 14 residues. Germline V CDR1 and CDR2: SEHNR, FQNEAQ (reference sequence). The CDR3 DNA reads as TGTGCCAGCAGCTTGGGGGGGCGAAGTACTGAAGCTTTCTTT. Its protein is CASSLGGRSTEAFF.

Many counts were recorded for this clonotype. The rearrangement uses TRBV5-1 and TRBJ2-7, with 12 bases aligning to TRBD1. The germline CDR1 and CDR2 sequences are SGHRS and YFSETQ. This CDR3 region has 15 residues. V lost 3 bases and J lost 4; bases outside the gene matches: 5. The CDR3 DNA reads as TGCGCCAGCAGCTGGGGACAGGGGGCTCAGTACGAGCAGTACTTC. Amino acids: CASSWGQGAQYEQYF.

This clonotype has just a few counts. This sequence joins TRBV24-1 and TRBJ2-3; D is unresolved. Germline-derived CDR1 and CDR2 are KGHDR and SFDVKD. V was cut by 0 bases and J by 0 bases, with 9 bases left in between. CDR3 length equals 16 residues. The CDR3, as DNA: TGTGCCACCAGTGATTTGCAAATCGGGAGCACAGATACGCAGTATTTT. It specifies CATSDLQIGSTDTQYF.